These 15 T cell receptor beta chains share one sample of origin, sequenced in a study of blood T cell repertoires in COVID-19. Clones were sequenced by immunoSEQ multiplex PCR, and TCRdb holds only the in-frame ones, with some missing. The profile covers 230,000 or so clones, with approximately 84% appearing a single time and 3.4% taken by the ten largest. Specimen: PBMCs or T cells enriched from blood (not recorded which). The origin of the receptors is a man in his fifties who had recovered from COVID-19.

This chain uses TRBV24-1 with TRBJ1-4; 7 nucleotides line up with TRBD1. The ends lost 4 bases at V and 0 bases at J; junction bases unmatched: 7. Germline-derived CDR1 and CDR2 are KGHDR and SFDVKD. The CDR3 spans 17 residues. The CDR3 sequence: CATSDSGQSATNEKLFF. Written as DNA, the CDR3 is TGTGCCACCAGTGACTCGGGACAGTCCGCAACTAATGAAAAACTGTTTTTT.

V gene TRBV10-3 combines with J gene TRBJ1-2; D is unclear. Germline V gives CDR1 ENHRY, CDR2 SYGVKD. The CDR3 runs 13 residues. V lost 2 bases, J lost 0 bases, and 4 bases lay in between. The CDR3 DNA sequence: TGTGCCATCAGTGAGACTGCTAACTATGGCTACACCTTC. Translation gives CAISETANYGYTF.

The chain links TRBV9 to TRBJ2-1; D possibly corresponds to TRBD1 (6 bases). Trimming took off 4 bases at V and 2 bases at J, with 22 bases between the two ends. The germline V gene has CDR1 SGDLS and CDR2 YYNGEE. The CDR3 spans 18 residues. DNA for the CDR3: TGTGCCAGCAGCCCCCAGATGGGGACAAGGAACGCCTACAATGAGCAGTTCTTC. As protein: CASSPQMGTRNAYNEQFF.

This clone has only one observation. The V gene is TRBV10-2, the J gene TRBJ1-5; a possible D gene is TRBD1 (5 bases). Trimming removed 5 bases from V and 2 bases from J, with 10 bases in between. The CDR3 is 14 residues long. Germline-derived CDR1 and CDR2 are WSHSY and SAAADI. CDR3 protein: CASSLREGNQPQHF. CDR3 sequence (DNA): TGCGCCAGCAGTCTCAGGGAAGGCAATCAGCCCCAGCATTTT.

This clone came up a few times. The rearrangement uses TRBV2 and TRBJ2-7, with TRBD2 matching over 7 bases. V lost 11 bases and J lost 3; bases outside the gene matches: 7. This CDR3 is built from 12 residues. The germline V gene encodes CDR1 SNHLY and CDR2 FYNNEI. DNA for the CDR3: TGTGCCTGGGGGGGGGAAGACTACGAGCAGTACTTC. It yields the protein CAWGGEDYEQYF. The full variable domain, rest sourced from reference TRBV2 and TRBJ2-7, is EPEVTQTPSHQVTQMGQEVILRCVPISNHLYFYWYRQILGQKVEFLVSFYNNEISEKSEIFDDQFSVERPDGSNFTLKIRSTKLEDSAMYFCAWGGEDYEQYFGPGTRLTVT.

The rearrangement uses TRBV5-6 and TRBJ1-3; D is possibly TRBD1 (5 bases). The CDR3 is made up of 15 amino acids. Trimming cost V 1 base and J 3 bases, with 11 bases left between them. In germline, CDR1 is SGHDT, CDR2 YYEEEE. CDR3 amino acids: CASSLKTASGNTIYF. The CDR3 bases are TGTGCCAGCAGCTTGAAGACAGCGAGTGGAAACACCATATATTTT.

Here the CDR3 reads CASSLSIRGAGGINEQFF. In nucleotides, the CDR3 is TGTGCCAGCAGCTTATCAATACGAGGAGCGGGAGGGATCAATGAGCAGTTCTTC. This chain joins TRBV7-8 and TRBJ2-1, with 10 nucleotides matching TRBD2. Per the germline V gene, CDR1 is SGHVS and CDR2 is FQNEAQ. J was trimmed by 6 bases and V by 2 bases; bases with no gene match: 13. This CDR3 comprises 18 residues.

The rearrangement uses TRBV3-1 (or the pseudogene TRBV3-2) and TRBJ2-5, with 7 bases aligning to TRBD2. There are 15 residues in the CDR3. Germline loops: CDR1 LGHDT, CDR2 YNNKEL (reference sequence). Losses at the gene ends were 6 bases for V and 5 bases for J; bases not matched to a gene: 12. The CDR3 DNA reads as TGTGCCAGCAGATTGTGGGGGGAGGGATTGGAGACCCAGTACTTC. As protein: CASRLWGEGLETQYF.

The chain joins TRBV25-1 to TRBJ1-2; 12 bases fit TRBD1. The junction had 14 bases not matched to a gene; V was cut back by 7 bases and J by 8 bases. This CDR3 has 16 residues. Germline loops: CDR1 MGHDK, CDR2 SYGVNS. DNA of the CDR3: TGTGCCAGCACCGGAACTCCGGGACAGGGGGCTAACGGCTACACCTTC. Translating gives CASTGTPGQGANGYTF.

The chain has TRBV5-6 and TRBJ1-6; D possibly corresponds to TRBD1 (5 bases). The ends were cut back, 0 bases at V and 8 bases at J, with 15 bases in the middle. The CDR3 is 16 residues long. CDR1 is SGHDT, CDR2 YYEEEE, per germline. CDR3: CASSLGTGRRHSPLHF. The CDR3 nucleotides read TGTGCCAGCAGCTTGGGTACAGGACGCAGGCATTCACCCCTCCACTTT.

This rearrangement joins TRBV4-2 to TRBJ1-1; tentatively, D is TRBD1 (5 bases). Germline V gene sequence: CDR1 LGHNA, CDR2 YNFKEQ. V was cut by 3 bases and J by 7 bases, with 9 bases left in between. This CDR3 has 12 residues. CDR3 bases: TGTGCCAGCAGCCATATCCAGGGTGAAGCTTTCTTT. This translates into CASSHIQGEAFF.

This chain joins TRBV27 and TRBJ1-5; TRBD1 aligns across 10 bases. The V gene's germline CDR1 is MNHEY and CDR2 SMNVEV (reference sequence). The CDR3 is 14 amino acids. The trim removed 8 bases at V and 0 bases at J, leaving 1 base unmatched. The CDR3 spells CASRTGGSNQPQHF. In DNA, the CDR3 is TGTGCCAGCCGGACAGGGGGTAGCAATCAGCCCCAGCATTTT.

The chain uses TRBV6-1 and TRBJ1-1, with a weak D call TRBD1 (6 bases). From germline, CDR1 is MNHNS and CDR2 SASEGT. The germline V and J ends were trimmed by 7 bases and 0 bases, with 18 bases remaining between them. The CDR3 is made up of 16 amino acids. This chain's CDR3 is CASTEASGHMNTEAFF. In nucleotides, the CDR3 is TGTGCCAGCACCGAAGCCTCGGGACACATGAACACTGAAGCTTTCTTT.

The rearrangement uses TRBV5-1 and TRBJ2-6, with 8 bases lining up with TRBD1. With V trimmed by 2 bases and J by 4 bases, 5 bases remained unmatched. The CDR3 contains 16 residues. Germline CDR1 is SGHRS and CDR2 is YFSETQ. CDR3: CASSFQGAGGANVLTF. CDR3 DNA: TGCGCCAGCAGCTTCCAGGGGGCTGGAGGGGCCAACGTCCTGACTTTC.

A single count supports this clone. This chain connects TRBV5-4 to TRBJ1-4, with a tentative D call TRBD1 (6 bases). CDR3 length: 15 amino acids. The ends were cut back, 1 base at V and 8 bases at J, with 15 bases in the middle. Germline CDR1 and CDR2: SGHNT and YYREEE (reference sequence). CDR3 in amino acids: CASSLRQGIGEKLFF. CDR3 DNA: TGTGCCAGCAGCTTGCGGCAGGGGATCGGGGAAAAACTGTTTTTT.